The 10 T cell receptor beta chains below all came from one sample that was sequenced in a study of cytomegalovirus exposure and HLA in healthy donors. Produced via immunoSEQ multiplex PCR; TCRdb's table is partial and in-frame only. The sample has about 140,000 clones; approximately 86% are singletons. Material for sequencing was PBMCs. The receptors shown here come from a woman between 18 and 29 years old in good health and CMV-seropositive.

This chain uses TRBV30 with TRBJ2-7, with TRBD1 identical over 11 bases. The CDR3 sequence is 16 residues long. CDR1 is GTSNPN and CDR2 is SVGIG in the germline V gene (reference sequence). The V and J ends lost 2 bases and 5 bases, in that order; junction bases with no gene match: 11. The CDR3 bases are TGTGCCTGGAGTCCCTCTCCGGGACAGGGGGTTAACGAGCAGTACTTC. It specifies CAWSPSPGQGVNEQYF.

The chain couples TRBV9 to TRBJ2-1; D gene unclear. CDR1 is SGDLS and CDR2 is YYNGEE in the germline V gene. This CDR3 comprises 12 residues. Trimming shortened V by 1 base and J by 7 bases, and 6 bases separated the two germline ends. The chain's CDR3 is CASSVLLNEQFF. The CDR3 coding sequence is TGTGCCAGCAGCGTACTTTTGAATGAGCAGTTCTTC. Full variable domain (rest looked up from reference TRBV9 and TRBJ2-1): DSGVTQTPKHLITATGQRVTLRCSPRSGDLSVYWYQQSLDQGLQFLIQYYNGEERAKGNILERFSAQQFPDLHSELNLSSLELGDSALYFCASSVLLNEQFFGPGTRLTVL.

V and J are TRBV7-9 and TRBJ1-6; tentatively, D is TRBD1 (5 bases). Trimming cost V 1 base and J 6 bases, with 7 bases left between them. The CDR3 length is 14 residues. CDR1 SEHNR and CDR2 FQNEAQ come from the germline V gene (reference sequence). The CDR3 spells CASSLDRFNSPLHF. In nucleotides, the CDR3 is TGTGCCAGCAGCTTAGACAGGTTTAATTCACCCCTCCACTTT.

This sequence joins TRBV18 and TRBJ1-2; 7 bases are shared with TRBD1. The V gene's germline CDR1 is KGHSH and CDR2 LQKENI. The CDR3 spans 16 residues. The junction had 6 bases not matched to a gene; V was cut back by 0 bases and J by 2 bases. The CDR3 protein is CASSPPSRQGNYGYTF. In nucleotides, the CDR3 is TGTGCCAGCTCACCACCGTCGAGACAGGGCAACTATGGCTACACCTTC.

CDR3 sequence (DNA): TGTGCCAGCACACAGGGAAATGAAAAACTGTTTTTT. Translating gives CASTQGNEKLFF. The chain recombines TRBV2 with TRBJ1-4; tentatively, D is TRBD1 (6 bases). V was trimmed by 7 bases and J by 5 bases, leaving 8 bases between them. CDR1 and CDR2 (germline): SNHLY, FYNNEI. The CDR3 contains 12 residues.

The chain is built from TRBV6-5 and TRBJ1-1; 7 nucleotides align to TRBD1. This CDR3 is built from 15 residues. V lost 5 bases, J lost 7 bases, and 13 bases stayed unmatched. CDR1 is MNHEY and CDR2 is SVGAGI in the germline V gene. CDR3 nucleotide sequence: TGTGCCAGCAGTCCCACCGGGACAGAACTCCTTGAAGCTTTCTTT. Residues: CASSPTGTELLEAFF.

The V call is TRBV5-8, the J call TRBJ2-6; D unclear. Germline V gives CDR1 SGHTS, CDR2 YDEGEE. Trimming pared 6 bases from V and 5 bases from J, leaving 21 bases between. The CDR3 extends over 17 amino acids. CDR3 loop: CASMYRPTQSRANVLTF. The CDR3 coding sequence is TGTGCCAGCATGTACCGTCCCACACAAAGTCGGGCCAACGTCCTGACTTTC.

The CDR3 protein is CASSLTVNTEAFF. In DNA, the CDR3 is TGTGCCAGCAGCTTGACTGTGAACACTGAAGCTTTCTTT. J is TRBJ1-1 and V is TRBV7-3; no definite D call. The germline V gene has CDR1 SGHTA and CDR2 FQGTGA. The CDR3 is 13 amino acids. Deletions cut 3 bases from V and 0 bases from J, with 5 bases between.

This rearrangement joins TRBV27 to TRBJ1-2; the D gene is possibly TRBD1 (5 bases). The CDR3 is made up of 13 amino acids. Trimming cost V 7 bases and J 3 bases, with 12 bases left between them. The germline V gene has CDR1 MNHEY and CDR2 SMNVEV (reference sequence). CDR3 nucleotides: TGTGCCAGCACCGGGCAGGGTGACTATGGCTACACCTTC. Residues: CASTGQGDYGYTF.

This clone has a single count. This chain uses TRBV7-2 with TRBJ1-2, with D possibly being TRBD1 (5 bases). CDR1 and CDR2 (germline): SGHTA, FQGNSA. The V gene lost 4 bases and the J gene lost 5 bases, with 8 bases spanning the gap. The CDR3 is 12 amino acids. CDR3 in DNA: TGTGCCAGCAGCTCCAGACAGTATGGCTACACCTTC. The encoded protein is CASSSRQYGYTF.